These 2 T cell receptor delta chains share one sample of origin, sequenced in a study of Vδ1+ human thymocytes. Broader study findings: Thymic TRG and TRD repertoires appeared highly polyclonal.

For these receptors, no antigen is known. Sequences come from RNA converted to cDNA by reverse transcription. The CDR3 regions were amplified by multiplex PCR from V-gene primers to a constant-region primer. TCRdb reanalysed the multiplex PCR reads via CATT. Among about 27,000 delta-chain clones, around 32% were seen once, and the ten largest hold 1.6%. Source material: Vdelta1+ gamma-delta thymocytes from the thymus. Stated subset: FACS-sorted CD3+ TCRalphabeta- TCRVdelta1+ TCRVdelta2- thymocytes. All receptors come from a boy under two years old who had congenital heart surgery.

The chain links TRDV1 to TRDJ1; D may correspond to TRDD2 or TRDD3 (6 bases each). The CDR3 sequence is 19 residues long. Germline CDR1 reads TSWWSYY; CDR2 reads QGS. V was pared by 3 bases and J by 0 bases, with 23 bases between. The CDR3 DNA follows: TGTGCTCTTGGGGAGGCCTTCCCAGGGGGAGCTAGGTACACCGATAAACTCATCTTT. Encoded protein: CALGEAFPGGARYTDKLIF.

This clone was observed a few times. The rearrangement uses TRDV1 and TRDJ1, with 7 nucleotides matching TRDD2. The V segment lost 1 base and the J segment 0 bases; nucleotides outside the gene matches: 8. The germline CDR1 and CDR2 sequences are TSWWSYY and QGS. This CDR3 spans 17 amino acids. The CDR3, as DNA: TGTGCTCTTGGGGAACCCGATTTCCTACCTTACACCGATAAACTCATCTTT. The encoded protein is CALGEPDFLPYTDKLIF.